This is a list of T cell receptor beta chains from one sample in a study. Using its own MiXCR run on the 5' RACE reads, TCRdb lists one record per CDR3 protein. This table holds about 23,000 distinct CDR3 sequences, more than 30% found once. Source material: tumor-infiltrating naive CD4+ T cells sorted from the breast tumor. The receptors were sampled from a female donor with breast cancer. Each CDR3 is given with its conserved first and last residue. Fields, in order: J gene, V gene, D gene, clone size, CDR3 DNA, CDR3 protein. D genes are given only for firm matches. Size values are once, few and many counts, or a class for expanded clones, and some rows have none.

>TRBJ1-1|TRBV7-9|NA|few
TGTGCCAGCAGCTTAGACAGAGGGGGCACTGAAGCTTTCTTT
CASSLDRGGTEAFF
>TRBJ2-1|TRBV7-2|NA|NA
TGTGCCAGCAGCTTACGATGGCGCGAGAATGAGCAGTTCTTC
CASSLRWRENEQFF
>TRBJ1-1|TRBV11-1|NA|once
TGTGCCAGCAGCTTAGTAGTTGAAGGGCGTACTGAAGCTTTCTTT
CASSLVVEGRTEAFF
>TRBJ1-5|TRBV4-1|NA|medium-sized
TGCGCCAGCAGCCAAGCCGGGACACCTAGCAATCAGCCCCAGCATTTT
CASSQAGTPSNQPQHF
>TRBJ1-3|TRBV12-3/TRBV12-4|NA|NA
TGTGCCAGCAGTTTCGCAAACACCATATATTTT
CASSFANTIYF
>TRBJ2-1|TRBV28|NA|once
TGTGCCAGCAGTTTTAACGGCAGGGTCAATGAGCAGTTCTTC
CASSFNGRVNEQFF
>TRBJ1-1|TRBV12-3/TRBV12-4|TRBD1|many
TGTGCCAGCAGAAACACAGGGGGCACTGAAGCTTTCTTT
CASRNTGGTEAFF
>TRBJ1-1|TRBV7-3|NA|many
TGTGCCAGCAGCTTAACAGGGAGGGTTACTGAAGCTTTCTTT
CASSLTGRVTEAFF
>TRBJ2-3|TRBV7-9|NA|many
TGTGCCAGCAGCACCAGGGACTCTAGCACAGATACGCAGTATTTT
CASSTRDSSTDTQYF
>TRBJ1-5|TRBV7-2|NA|few
TGTGCCAGCAGCGCAGGACGCAATCAGCCCCAGCATTTT
CASSAGRNQPQHF
>TRBJ2-7|TRBV12-3/TRBV12-4|TRBD2|many
TGTGCCAGCAGTGTGGGACTAGCGGGACTCTACGAGCAGTACTTC
CASSVGLAGLYEQYF
>TRBJ1-1|TRBV25-1|NA|NA
TGTGCCAGCAGTGATCAACCGGGAATCAACACTGAAGCTTTCTTT
CASSDQPGINTEAFF
>TRBJ2-1|TRBV4-1|TRBD2|NA
TGCGCCAGCAGCCAAGGGGAGGGCCGGTACAATGAGCAGTTCTTC
CASSQGEGRYNEQFF
>TRBJ2-1|TRBV20-1|TRBD2|few
TGCAGTGCTCCAGCGGGAGGAAGCTACAATGAGCAGTTCTTC
CSAPAGGSYNEQFF
>TRBJ2-5|TRBV6-5|NA|NA
TGTGCCAGCAGGACCCTAGGAGTGGGGACCCAGTACTTC
CASRTLGVGTQYF
>TRBJ2-3|TRBV5-1|TRBD1|many
TGCGCCAGCAGCTTTGGGACAGGGATACGGACAGATACGCAGTATTTT
CASSFGTGIRTDTQYF